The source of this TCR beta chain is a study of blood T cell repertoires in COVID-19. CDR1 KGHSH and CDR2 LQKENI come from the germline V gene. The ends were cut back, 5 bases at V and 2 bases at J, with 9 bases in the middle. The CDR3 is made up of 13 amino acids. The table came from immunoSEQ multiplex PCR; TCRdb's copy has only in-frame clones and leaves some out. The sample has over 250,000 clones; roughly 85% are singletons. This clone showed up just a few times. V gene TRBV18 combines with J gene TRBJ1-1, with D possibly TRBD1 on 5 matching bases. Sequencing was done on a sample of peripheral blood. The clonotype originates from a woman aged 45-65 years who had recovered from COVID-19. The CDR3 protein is CASSSDINTEAFF. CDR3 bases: TGTGCCAGCTCATCGGACATCAACACTGAAGCTTTCTTT. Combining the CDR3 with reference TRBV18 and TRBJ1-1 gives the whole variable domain NAGVMQNPRHLVRRRGQEARLRCSPMKGHSHVYWYRQLPEEGLKFMVYLQKENIIDESGMPKERFSAEFPKEGPSILRIQQVVRGDSAAYFCASSSDINTEAFFGQGTRLTVV.